Below, one T cell receptor beta chain is given with its context. The data stem from a study of Ad26.COV2.S vaccination and SARS-CoV-2 variants. The protocol was immunoSEQ multiplex PCR, while the TCRdb copy is restricted to in-frame clones and leaves out a portion. The top ten hold about 1.7% of the sample, which has about 410,000 clones, about 90% seen once. Germline V gene sequence: CDR1 LNHDA, CDR2 SQIVND (reference sequence). Between the trimmed V and J ends, which lost 6 bases and 8 bases, there was a span of 13 bases. The CDR3 loop spans 13 amino acids. The treatment here: some 20 received Ad26.COV2.S at low or high dose, single or two shots; about 5 received placebo; per-sample allocation not given. Sampling was performed 63 days after the first vaccine or placebo injection.

The chain couples TRBV19 to TRBJ1-4; D not certain. The TCR sequence derives from a person between 18 and 60 years old who received the Ad26.COV2.S COVID-19 vaccine or a placebo. This sample comprised peripheral blood, obtained in a trial of Ad26.COV2.S vaccine versus placebo. CDR3 residues: CASSWAGGEKLFF. CDR3 coding DNA: TGTGCCAGTAGCTGGGCAGGTGGGGAAAAACTGTTTTTT.